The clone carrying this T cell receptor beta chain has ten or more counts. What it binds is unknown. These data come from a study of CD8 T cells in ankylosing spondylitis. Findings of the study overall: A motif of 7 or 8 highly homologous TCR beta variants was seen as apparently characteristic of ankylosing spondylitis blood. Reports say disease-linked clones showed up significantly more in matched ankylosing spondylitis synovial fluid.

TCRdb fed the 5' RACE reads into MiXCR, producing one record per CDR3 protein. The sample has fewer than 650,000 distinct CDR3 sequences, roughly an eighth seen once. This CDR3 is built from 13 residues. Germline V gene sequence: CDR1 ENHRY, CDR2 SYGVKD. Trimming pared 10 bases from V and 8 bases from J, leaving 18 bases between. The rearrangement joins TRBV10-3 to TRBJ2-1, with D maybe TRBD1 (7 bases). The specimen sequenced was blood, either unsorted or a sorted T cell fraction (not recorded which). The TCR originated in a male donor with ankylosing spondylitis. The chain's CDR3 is CATGGNPSDEQFF. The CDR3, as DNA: TGTGCCACAGGGGGGAACCCGTCGGATGAGCAGTTCTTC.